These 20 T cell receptor beta chains originate from one sample sequenced in a study of blood T cells in healthy people across ages. A second PCR of 7 to 11 cycles used a sample-barcoded 5' primer and a J-beta primer mix. MiXCR, run by TCRdb on the 5' RACE reads, gives a single entry per CDR3 protein. The sample gives 500,000 to 700,000 distinct CDR3 sequences, about 30% of which show up once; 15% to 17% is in the top ten. Material: blood. These TCRs come from a woman of 80 years or more in good health.

This clonotype was recorded at least ten times. V is TRBV20-1 and J is TRBJ2-3; 11 positions agree with TRBD2. Trimming cost V 6 bases and J 5 bases; bases outside gene matches: 13. CDR3 size: 16 residues. Per germline, CDR1 DFQATT and CDR2 SNEGSKA (reference sequence). CDR3 region: CSARGLAGGFLDTQYF. As DNA, the CDR3 is TGCAGTGCGCGTGGTCTAGCGGGGGGCTTCTTAGATACGCAGTATTTT.

This clonotype was detected only a few times. Just one base apart from a much larger clone, this may be a read error. The V and J genes are TRBV9 and TRBJ2-7; 8 positions match TRBD2. The V gene's germline CDR1 is SGDLS and CDR2 YYNGEE. The length of the CDR3 is 14 residues. CDR3 coding DNA: TGTGCCAGCAGCGTTACTAGCGGTGGGGACGAGCGGTACTTC. Its translation: CASSVTSGGDERYF.

As regards this clonotype: A much larger clone differs from this one at a single base, so this may be a read error. The chain uses TRBV6-1 and TRBJ2-6; a possible D gene is TRBD1 (5 bases). Per the germline V gene, CDR1 is MNHNS and CDR2 is SASEGT. The CDR3 has 14 residues. CDR3 sequence (DNA): TGTGCCAGCAGTGATTTTGTCAGGGCCAACGCCCTGACTTTC. Amino acid sequence: CASSDFVRANALTF.

This clonotype was detected many times. The chain joins TRBV18 to TRBJ2-7, with TRBD1 identical over 7 bases. V dropped 3 bases and J dropped 4; count of bases not matched to a gene: 9. Germline CDR1 is KGHSH and CDR2 is LQKENI. The CDR3 loop spans 15 amino acids. The CDR3 DNA is TGTGCCAGCTCACCCGCCAGGGACAGAGCTTACGAGCAGTACTTC. Protein product: CASSPARDRAYEQYF.

Comments on this clonotype: Compared with germline, one end of the junction differs, possibly owing to a read error. J is TRBJ1-2 and V is TRBV5-1, with TRBD1 matching over 8 bases. The germline gives CDR1 SGHRS, CDR2 YFSETQ. The CDR3 covers 16 residues. The DNA for the CDR3 is TGCGCCAGCAGCTTGAACCCCTTACCAGGGGGCTATGGCTGCACCTTC. Protein: CASSLNPLPGGYGCTF.

The chain carries TRBV25-1 and TRBJ2-3; unclear D gene. Per the germline V gene, CDR1 is MGHDK and CDR2 is SYGVNS. Between the trimmed V and J ends, which lost 4 bases and 2 bases, there was a span of 10 bases. There are 14 residues in the CDR3. The CDR3 loop is CASSVAHHTDTQYF. CDR3 coding DNA: TGTGCCAGCAGTGTCGCTCATCACACAGATACGCAGTATTTT.

Only one count was recorded for this clonotype. CDR3 in amino acids: CASSPLAGGLTCEQYF. The CDR3, as DNA: TGTGCCAGCAGTCCTCTAGCGGGGGGACTTACCTGCGAGCAGTACTTC. This chain links TRBV27 with TRBJ2-7; 11 bases are a match to TRBD2. This CDR3 comprises 16 residues. V was pared by 5 bases and J by 6 bases, with 12 bases of the junction left unmatched. CDR1 is MNHEY and CDR2 is SMNVEV in the germline V gene (reference sequence).

This sequence joins TRBV25-1 and TRBJ1-6; a possible D gene is TRBD1 (6 bases). The V end lost 4 bases, the J end lost 8 bases, and 9 bases lay between the germline ends. Germline lookup yields CDR1 MGHDK and CDR2 SYGVNS. The CDR3 is 13 residues long. The CDR3 is CASSGAGDSPLHF. In DNA form, the CDR3 reads TGTGCCAGCAGTGGCGCAGGGGATTCACCCCTCCACTTT. The full variable domain, rest sourced from reference TRBV25-1 and TRBJ1-6, is EADIYQTPRYLVIGTGKKITLECSQTMGHDKMYWYQQDPGMELHLIHYSYGVNSTEKGDLSSESTVSRIRTEHFPLTLESARPSHTSQYLCASSGAGDSPLHFGNGTRLTVT.

This clonotype has a handful of counts. The chain has TRBV3-1 and TRBJ2-3, with TRBD2 identical over 11 bases. The CDR3 consists of 18 residues. Per germline, CDR1 LGHDT and CDR2 YNNKEL (reference sequence). Trimming removed 0 bases from V and 9 bases from J; junction bases left unmatched: 14. CDR3: CASSQEMRLAGGVRTQYF. The CDR3 DNA is TGTGCCAGCAGCCAAGAGATGAGGCTAGCGGGGGGCGTGCGGACGCAGTATTTT.

This clonotype was seen repeatedly, ten times or more. The chain couples TRBV12-3 or TRBV12-4 to TRBJ2-7; D is possibly TRBD1 (5 bases). V lost 5 bases and J lost 5, with 13 bases in between. This CDR3 is 13 amino acids long. CDR3 amino acids: CASSKTAIDEQYF. The DNA for the CDR3 is TGTGCCAGCAGTAAGACAGCTATCGACGAGCAGTACTTC.

The J gene is TRBJ2-3, the V gene TRBV5-1; D might be TRBD2 (5 bases). This CDR3 has 14 amino acids. The germline V gene has CDR1 SGHRS and CDR2 YFSETQ. V was cut by 3 bases and J by 2 bases, with 10 bases left in between. CDR3 amino acids: CASSSKDFTDTQYF. The DNA for the CDR3 is TGCGCCAGCAGCTCAAAGGACTTCACAGATACGCAGTATTTT. Full variable domain (missing parts from reference TRBV5-1 and TRBJ2-3): KAGVTQTPRYLIKTRGQQVTLSCSPISGHRSVSWYQQTPGQGLQFLFEYFSETQRNKGNFPGRFSGRQFSNSRSEMNVSTLELGDSALYLCASSSKDFTDTQYFGPGTRLTVL.

V usage is TRBV4-2 and J usage is TRBJ1-1, with TRBD1 as a possible D gene (6 bases). Per the germline V gene, CDR1 is LGHNA and CDR2 is YNFKEQ. The V end was cut by 1 base, the J end by 1 base, with 10 bases between. The CDR3 is made up of 15 amino acids. The chain's CDR3 is CASSQGEQGNTEAFF. CDR3 coding DNA: TGTGCCAGCAGCCAAGGAGAACAGGGGAACACTGAAGCTTTCTTT.

The CDR3 spells CASSLGGGVTYNEQFF. The CDR3 DNA reads as TGTGCCAGCAGCTTAGGAGGAGGGGTGACCTACAATGAGCAGTTCTTC. The chain joins TRBV13 to TRBJ2-1; D is perhaps TRBD2 (6 bases). Trimming took 0 bases from V and 2 from J, leaving 11 bases between them. Germline V gene sequence: CDR1 PRHDT, CDR2 FYEKMQ (reference sequence). This CDR3 comprises 16 residues. Looking up the rest from reference TRBV13 and TRBJ2-1 gives the full variable domain: AAGVIQSPRHLIKEKRETATLKCYPIPRHDTVYWYQQGPGQDPQFLISFYEKMQSDKGSIPDRFSAQQFSDYHSELNMSSLELGDSALYFCASSLGGGVTYNEQFFGPGTRLTVL.

The chain carries TRBV7-6 and TRBJ1-3; 7 positions agree with TRBD1. Germline V CDR1 and CDR2: SGHVS, FNYEAQ. CDR3 size: 15 residues. With 4 bases clipped from V and 0 bases from J, the junction kept 3 bases outside the gene matches. The CDR3 protein is CASSSTGSSGNTIYF. The CDR3 DNA follows: TGTGCCAGCAGCTCGACAGGGAGCTCTGGAAACACCATATATTTT.

This clonotype was recorded at least ten times. V usage is TRBV9 and J usage is TRBJ2-5, with 10 bases identical to TRBD2. In germline, CDR1 is SGDLS, CDR2 YYNGEE. Trimming at V came to 4 bases and at J to 2 bases, leaving 14 bases not matched to a gene. This CDR3 region has 18 residues. The CDR3 DNA reads as TGTGCCAGCAGCCTCCAGATGGGAACTAGCGGGGTTCAAGAGACCCAGTACTTC. It is translated as CASSLQMGTSGVQETQYF.

This sequence joins TRBV2 and TRBJ1-1; TRBD1 matches at 8 bases. Germline V gene sequence: CDR1 SNHLY, CDR2 FYNNEI. This CDR3 has 17 residues. The trim removed 6 bases at V and 1 base at J, leaving 13 bases unmatched. In nucleotides, the CDR3 is TGTGCCAGCAGCCAATCCCCAGGGGGCCTAGCGAACACTGAAGCTTTCTTT. The encoded protein is CASSQSPGGLANTEAFF.

A note on this clonotype: This may come from a read error, since a much larger clone is one base off. V is TRBV7-9 and J is TRBJ1-5; a weak D match, TRBD1 (5 bases). The CDR3 length is 15 residues. Germline assignment: CDR1 SEHNR and CDR2 FQNEAQ (reference sequence). The V gene lost 4 bases and the J gene lost 3 bases, with 13 bases spanning the gap. CDR3 residues: CASSSVSGNNQPQHF. The CDR3 DNA reads TGTGCCAGCAGCTCAGTATCAGGGAACAATCAGCCCCAGCATTTT.

A word on this clonotype: One end of the junction is discordant with germline, which a read error may explain. The rearrangement uses TRBV15 and TRBJ2-1; 8 nucleotides agree with TRBD2. This CDR3 is built from 14 residues. Germline V gene lookup returns CDR1 LNHNV and CDR2 YYDKDF (reference sequence). Written as DNA, the CDR3 is TGTGCCACCAACAGAGACGGGGGGGGCGGTGAGCAGTTCTTC. This encodes CATNRDGGGGEQFF.

The V gene is TRBV6-1, the J gene TRBJ2-7; the D is unclear. The CDR3 runs 12 residues. The V end lost 8 bases, the J end lost 1 base, and 9 bases lay between the germline ends. The germline V gene encodes CDR1 MNHNS and CDR2 SASEGT. The CDR3 region is CASWAPSYEQYF. The DNA of the CDR3 is TGTGCCAGCTGGGCGCCTTCCTACGAGCAGTACTTC.

Ten or more counts support this clonotype. This sequence joins TRBV4-1 and TRBJ2-2; D gene ambiguous. Trimming pared 1 base from V and 0 bases from J, leaving 12 bases between. Looked up from germline, CDR1 is MGHRA and CDR2 is YSYEKL. This CDR3 is built from 17 residues. CDR3 amino acids: CASSQALGLTNTGELFF. DNA of the CDR3: TGCGCCAGCAGCCAAGCCTTAGGGCTGACGAACACCGGGGAGCTGTTTTTT.